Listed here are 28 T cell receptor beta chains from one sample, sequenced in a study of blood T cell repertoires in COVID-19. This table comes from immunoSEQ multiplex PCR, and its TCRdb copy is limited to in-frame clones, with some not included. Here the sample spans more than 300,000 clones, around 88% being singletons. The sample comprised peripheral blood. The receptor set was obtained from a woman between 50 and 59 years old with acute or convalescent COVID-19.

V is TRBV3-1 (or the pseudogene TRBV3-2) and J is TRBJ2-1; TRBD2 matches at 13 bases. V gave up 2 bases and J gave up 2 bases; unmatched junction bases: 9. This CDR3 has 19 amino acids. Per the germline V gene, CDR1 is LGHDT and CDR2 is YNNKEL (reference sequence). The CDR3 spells CASSQKLGTSGAPYNEQFF. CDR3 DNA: TGTGCCAGCAGCCAAAAGCTGGGGACTAGCGGGGCCCCCTACAATGAGCAGTTCTTC.

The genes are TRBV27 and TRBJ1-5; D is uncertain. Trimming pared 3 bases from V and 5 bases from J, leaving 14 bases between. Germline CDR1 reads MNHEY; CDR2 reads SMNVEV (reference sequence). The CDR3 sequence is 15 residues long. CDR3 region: CASSFSTAGDQPQHF. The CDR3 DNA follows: TGTGCCAGCAGTTTTTCTACCGCCGGGGATCAGCCCCAGCATTTT.

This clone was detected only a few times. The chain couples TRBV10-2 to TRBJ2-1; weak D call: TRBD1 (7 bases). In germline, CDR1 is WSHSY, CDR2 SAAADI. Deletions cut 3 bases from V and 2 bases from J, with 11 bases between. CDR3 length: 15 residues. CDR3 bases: TGCGCCAGCAGTGACAGGGGGAGGACCTACAATGAGCAGTTCTTC. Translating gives CASSDRGRTYNEQFF.

The CDR3 sequence: CASSLSGREQYF. The CDR3 nucleotides are TGTGCCAGCAGTTTATCGGGGCGCGAGCAGTACTTC. The V gene is TRBV27, the J gene TRBJ2-7; the D gene is possibly TRBD1 (5 bases). Germline-derived CDR1 and CDR2 are MNHEY and SMNVEV (reference sequence). This CDR3 is built from 12 residues. The V end lost 0 bases, the J end lost 6 bases, and 6 bases lay between the germline ends.

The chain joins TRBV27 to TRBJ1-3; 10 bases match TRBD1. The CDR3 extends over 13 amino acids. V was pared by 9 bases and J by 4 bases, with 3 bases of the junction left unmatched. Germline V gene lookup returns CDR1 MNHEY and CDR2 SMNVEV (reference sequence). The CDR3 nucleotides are TGTGCCAGTCGGACAGGGGGAGGAAACACCATATATTTT. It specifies CASRTGGGNTIYF.

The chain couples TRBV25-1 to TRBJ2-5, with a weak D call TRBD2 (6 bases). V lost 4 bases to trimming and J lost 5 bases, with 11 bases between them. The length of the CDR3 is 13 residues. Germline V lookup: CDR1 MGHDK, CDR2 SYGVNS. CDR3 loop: CASSGGAWETQYF. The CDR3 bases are TGTGCCAGCAGTGGCGGGGCTTGGGAGACCCAGTACTTC.

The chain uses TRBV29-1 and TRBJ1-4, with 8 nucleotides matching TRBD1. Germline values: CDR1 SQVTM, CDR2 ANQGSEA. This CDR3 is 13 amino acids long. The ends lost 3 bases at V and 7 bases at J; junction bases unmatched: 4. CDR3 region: CSVEDRAAEKLFF. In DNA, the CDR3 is TGCAGCGTTGAGGACAGGGCAGCTGAAAAACTGTTTTTT. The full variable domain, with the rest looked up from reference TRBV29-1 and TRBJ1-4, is SAVISQKPSRDICQRGTSLTIQCQVDSQVTMMFWYRQQPGQSLTLIATANQGSEATYESGFVIDKFPISRPNLTFSTLTVSNMSPEDSSIYLCSVEDRAAEKLFFGSGTQLSVL.

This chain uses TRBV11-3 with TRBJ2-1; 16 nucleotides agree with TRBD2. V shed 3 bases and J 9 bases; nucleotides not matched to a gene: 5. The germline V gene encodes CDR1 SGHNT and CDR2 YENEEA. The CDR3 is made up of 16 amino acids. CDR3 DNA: TGTGCCAGCAGCTTGGGACTAGCGGGGGGGCCGCCTGAGCAGTTCTTC. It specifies CASSLGLAGGPPEQFF.

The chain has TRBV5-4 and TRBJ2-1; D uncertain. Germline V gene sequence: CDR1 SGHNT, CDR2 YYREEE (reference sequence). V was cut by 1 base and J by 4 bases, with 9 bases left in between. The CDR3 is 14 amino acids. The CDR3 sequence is CASSLSSAYNEQFF. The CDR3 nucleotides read TGTGCCAGCAGCTTGTCGAGCGCTTACAATGAGCAGTTCTTC. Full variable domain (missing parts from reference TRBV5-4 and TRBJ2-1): ETGVTQSPTHLIKTRGQQVTLRCSSQSGHNTVSWYQQALGQGPQFIFQYYREEENGRGNFPPRFSGLQFPNYSSELNVNALELDDSALYLCASSLSSAYNEQFFGPGTRLTVL.

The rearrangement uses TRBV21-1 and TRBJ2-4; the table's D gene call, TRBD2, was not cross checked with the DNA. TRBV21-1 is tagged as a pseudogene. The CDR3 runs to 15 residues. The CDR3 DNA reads TGTGCCGACGGGAGTGGATTAGTGGCCAAAAACATTCAGTACTTC. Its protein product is CADGSGLVAKNIQYF.

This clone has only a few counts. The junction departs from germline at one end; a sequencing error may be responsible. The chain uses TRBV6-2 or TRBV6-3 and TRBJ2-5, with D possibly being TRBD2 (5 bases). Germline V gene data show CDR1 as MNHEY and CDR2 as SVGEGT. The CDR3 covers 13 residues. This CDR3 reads CASSYSQRETQYF. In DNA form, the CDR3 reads TGTGCCAGCAGCTACTCACAGCGGGAGACCCAGTACTTC.

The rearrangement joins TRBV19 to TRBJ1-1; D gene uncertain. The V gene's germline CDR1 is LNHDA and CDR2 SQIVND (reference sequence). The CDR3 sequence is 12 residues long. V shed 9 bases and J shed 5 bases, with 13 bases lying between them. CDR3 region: CASKVGGTEAFF. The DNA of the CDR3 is TGTGCCAGCAAAGTAGGCGGGACTGAAGCTTTCTTT.

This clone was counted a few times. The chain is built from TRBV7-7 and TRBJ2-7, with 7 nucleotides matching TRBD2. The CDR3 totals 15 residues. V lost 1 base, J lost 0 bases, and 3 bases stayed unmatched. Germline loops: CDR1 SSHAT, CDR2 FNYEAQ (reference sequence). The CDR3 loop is CASSLGEGSSYEQYF. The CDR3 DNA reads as TGTGCCAGCAGCTTAGGGGAGGGGAGCTCCTACGAGCAGTACTTC.

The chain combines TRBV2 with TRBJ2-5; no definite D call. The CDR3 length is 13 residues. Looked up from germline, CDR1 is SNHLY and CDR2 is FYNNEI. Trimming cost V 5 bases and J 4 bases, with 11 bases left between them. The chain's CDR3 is CASSISRGETQYF. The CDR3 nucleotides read TGTGCCAGCAGTATCTCCCGCGGAGAGACCCAGTACTTC.

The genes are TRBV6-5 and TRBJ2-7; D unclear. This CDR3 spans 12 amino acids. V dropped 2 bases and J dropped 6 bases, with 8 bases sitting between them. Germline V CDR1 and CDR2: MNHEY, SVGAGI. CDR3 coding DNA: TGTGCCAGCAGTTACGCACAGACCGAGCAGTACTTC. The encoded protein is CASSYAQTEQYF.

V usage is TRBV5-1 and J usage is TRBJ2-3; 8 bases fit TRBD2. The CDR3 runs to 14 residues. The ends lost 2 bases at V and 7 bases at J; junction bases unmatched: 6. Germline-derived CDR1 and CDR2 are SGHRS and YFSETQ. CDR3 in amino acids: CASSLSGGVNTQYF. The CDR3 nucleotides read TGCGCCAGCAGCTTAAGCGGGGGAGTAAATACGCAGTATTTT. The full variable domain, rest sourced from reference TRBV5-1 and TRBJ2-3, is KAGVTQTPRYLIKTRGQQVTLSCSPISGHRSVSWYQQTPGQGLQFLFEYFSETQRNKGNFPGRFSGRQFSNSRSEMNVSTLELGDSALYLCASSLSGGVNTQYFGPGTRLTVL.

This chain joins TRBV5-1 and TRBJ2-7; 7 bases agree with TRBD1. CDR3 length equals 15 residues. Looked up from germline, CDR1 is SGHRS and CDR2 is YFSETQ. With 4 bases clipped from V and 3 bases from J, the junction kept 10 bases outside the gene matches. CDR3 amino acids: CASSPRDRSFYEQYF. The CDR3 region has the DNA TGCGCCAGCAGCCCCCGGGACAGATCCTTCTACGAGCAGTACTTC.

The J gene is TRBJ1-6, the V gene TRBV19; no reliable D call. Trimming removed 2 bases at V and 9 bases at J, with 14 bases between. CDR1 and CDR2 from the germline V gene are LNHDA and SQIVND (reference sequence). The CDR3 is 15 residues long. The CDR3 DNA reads TGTGCCAGTAGTATATCTCGGGGAGGAGCTTCACCCCTCCACTTT. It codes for CASSISRGGASPLHF. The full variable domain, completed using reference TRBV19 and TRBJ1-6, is DGGITQSPKYLFRKEGQNVTLSCEQNLNHDAMYWYRQDPGQGLRLIYYSQIVNDFQKGDIAEGYSVSREKKESFPLTVTSAQKNPTAFYLCASSISRGGASPLHFGNGTRLTVT.

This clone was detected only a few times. CDR3 nucleotide sequence: TGTGCCAGCAGCTTAGACCGAGGGGGAAACACTGAAGCTTTCTTT. Residues: CASSLDRGGNTEAFF. The chain joins TRBV7-8 to TRBJ1-1, with D possibly being TRBD1 (6 bases). CDR3 length: 15 amino acids. The V end was cut by 1 base, the J end by 2 bases, with 11 bases between. CDR1 SGHVS and CDR2 FQNEAQ come from the germline V gene.

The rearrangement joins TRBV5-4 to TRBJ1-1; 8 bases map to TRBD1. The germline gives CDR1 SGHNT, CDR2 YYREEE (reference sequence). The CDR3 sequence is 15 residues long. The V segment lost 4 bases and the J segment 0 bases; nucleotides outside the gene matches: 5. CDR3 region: CASSPDRALNTEAFF. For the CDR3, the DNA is TGTGCCAGCAGCCCGGACAGGGCACTGAACACTGAAGCTTTCTTT. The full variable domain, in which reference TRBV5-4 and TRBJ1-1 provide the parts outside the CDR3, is ETGVTQSPTHLIKTRGQQVTLRCSSQSGHNTVSWYQQALGQGPQFIFQYYREEENGRGNFPPRFSGLQFPNYSSELNVNALELDDSALYLCASSPDRALNTEAFFGQGTRLTVV.

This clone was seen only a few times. DNA of the CDR3: TGTGCCATCAGTGCGGACACTGGCTATGGCTACACCTTC. Its translation is CAISADTGYGYTF. The chain combines TRBV10-3 with TRBJ1-2, with D perhaps TRBD1 (5 bases). V was cut by 4 bases and J by 4 bases, with 10 bases left in between. Germline lookup yields CDR1 ENHRY and CDR2 SYGVKD. CDR3 length: 13 residues.

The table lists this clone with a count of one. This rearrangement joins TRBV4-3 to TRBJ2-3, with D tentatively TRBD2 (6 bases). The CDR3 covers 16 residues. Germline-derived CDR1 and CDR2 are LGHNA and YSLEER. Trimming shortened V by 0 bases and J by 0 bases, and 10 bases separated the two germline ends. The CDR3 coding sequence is TGCGCCAGCAGCCAAGATGGGGCGGGGAGCACAGATACGCAGTATTTT. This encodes CASSQDGAGSTDTQYF.

CDR3 in amino acids: CASSVTGSTNEKLFF. DNA for the CDR3: TGTGCCAGCAGCGTCACAGGGTCAACTAATGAAAAACTGTTTTTT. The rearrangement joins TRBV7-9 to TRBJ1-4; D possibly corresponds to TRBD1 (6 bases). Germline assignment: CDR1 SEHNR and CDR2 FQNEAQ (reference sequence). V lost 5 bases to trimming and J lost 0 bases, with 10 bases between them. CDR3 length equals 15 residues. Supplemented by reference TRBV7-9 and TRBJ1-4, the full variable domain reads DTGVSQNPRHKITKRGQNVTFRCDPISEHNRLYWYRQTLGQGPEFLTYFQNEAQLEKSRLLSDRFSAERPKGSFSTLEIQRTEQGDSAMYLCASSVTGSTNEKLFFGSGTQLSVL.

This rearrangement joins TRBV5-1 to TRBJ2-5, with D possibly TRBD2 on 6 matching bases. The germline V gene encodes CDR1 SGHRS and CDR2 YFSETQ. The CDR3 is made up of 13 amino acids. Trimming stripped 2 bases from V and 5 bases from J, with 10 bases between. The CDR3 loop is CASSFGGSETQYF. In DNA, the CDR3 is TGCGCCAGCAGCTTTGGAGGGAGCGAGACCCAGTACTTC.

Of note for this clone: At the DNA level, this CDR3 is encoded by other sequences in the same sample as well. Written as DNA, the CDR3 is TGCGCCAGCAGCTTGGCGACAGGGGATGGCTACACCTTC. Its protein is CASSLATGDGYTF. The genes are TRBV5-1 and TRBJ1-2, with 8 bases fitting TRBD1. The CDR3 has 13 residues. V lost 0 bases, J lost 6 bases, and 1 base stayed unmatched. Germline-derived CDR1 and CDR2 are SGHRS and YFSETQ.

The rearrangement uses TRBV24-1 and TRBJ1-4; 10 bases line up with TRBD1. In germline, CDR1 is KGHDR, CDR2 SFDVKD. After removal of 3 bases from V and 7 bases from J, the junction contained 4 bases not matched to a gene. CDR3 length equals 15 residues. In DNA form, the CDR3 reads TGTGCCACCAGTGATGACCGGGACAGGGGTGAAAAACTGTTTTTT. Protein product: CATSDDRDRGEKLFF.

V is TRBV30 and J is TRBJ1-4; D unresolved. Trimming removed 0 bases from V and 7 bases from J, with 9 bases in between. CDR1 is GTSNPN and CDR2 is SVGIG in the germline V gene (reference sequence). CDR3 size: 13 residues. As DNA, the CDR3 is TGTGCCTGGAGTGTTCGCCAGTTTGAAAAACTGTTTTTT. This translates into CAWSVRQFEKLFF.

The CDR3 loop is CASSPRETGADTQYF. CDR3 bases: TGTGCCAGCAGTCCTCGGGAGACAGGGGCCGATACGCAGTATTTT. This sequence joins TRBV6-5 and TRBJ2-3; 8 bases agree with TRBD1. Losses at the gene ends were 5 bases for V and 6 bases for J; bases not matched to a gene: 10. This CDR3 is built from 15 residues. Germline V gives CDR1 MNHEY, CDR2 SVGAGI.